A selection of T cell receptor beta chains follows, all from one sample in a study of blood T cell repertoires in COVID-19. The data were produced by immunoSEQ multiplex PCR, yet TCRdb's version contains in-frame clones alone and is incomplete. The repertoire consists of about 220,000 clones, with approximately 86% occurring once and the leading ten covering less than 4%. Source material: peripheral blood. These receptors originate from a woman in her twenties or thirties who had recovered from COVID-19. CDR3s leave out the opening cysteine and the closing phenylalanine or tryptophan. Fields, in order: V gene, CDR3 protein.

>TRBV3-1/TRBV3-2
ASSVTGGFQEKLF
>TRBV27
ASRSGTKGAGGYGYT
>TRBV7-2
ASSSGLAGLYEQY
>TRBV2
ASRAGVLDTQY
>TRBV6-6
ASSFFGGNEKLF
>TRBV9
ASSVVQGARTGELF
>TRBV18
ASSPGTNYGYT
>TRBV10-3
AISESAPGAF
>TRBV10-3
AISEFLRGIRNEQF
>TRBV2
ASSAGVGETQY